A single sample gave rise to the 9 T cell receptor beta chains below, sequenced in a study of T cell clonotyping in hematopoietic cell transplantation. Time point reported: recipient sample about 28 days before transplant, after cytoreduction. Here immunoSEQ multiplex PCR was the method, and the copy in TCRdb shows in-frame clones only, minus some. The sample carries approximately 44,000 clones, roughly four fifths recorded once. Specimen: peripheral blood mononuclear cells, collected before stem cell transplant. The receptors come from a man between 60 and 75 years old with myelodysplastic syndrome. Some clones in this sample may be carry-over from other donors' samples.

The chain joins TRBV28 to TRBJ1-2; tentative D call: TRBD1 (5 bases). V dropped 6 bases and J dropped 4 bases, with 15 bases sitting between them. Looked up from germline, CDR1 is MDHEN and CDR2 is SYDVKM. This CDR3 contains 14 residues. This chain's CDR3 is CASREYRLGYGYTF. The CDR3 coding sequence is TGTGCCAGCAGAGAATACAGGTTGGGCTATGGCTACACCTTC.

This clone was seen a single time. The V gene is TRBV19, the J gene TRBJ1-1; D remains ambiguous. The CDR3 contains 14 residues. The germline V and J ends were trimmed by 3 bases and 1 base, with 9 bases remaining between them. CDR1 is LNHDA and CDR2 is SQIVND in the germline V gene (reference sequence). This CDR3 is CASSISWGNTEAFF. The CDR3 DNA follows: TGTGCCAGTAGTATTAGTTGGGGGAACACTGAAGCTTTCTTT.

V usage is TRBV4-1 and J usage is TRBJ2-7, with D unresolved. The germline V gene has CDR1 MGHRA and CDR2 YSYEKL. CDR3 length: 14 residues. With 6 bases removed from V and 4 bases from J, the gap between germline ends came to 16 bases. CDR3 region: CASRAPKDGYEQYF. The CDR3 region has the DNA TGCGCCAGCAGGGCACCCAAGGACGGTTACGAGCAGTACTTC.

This rearrangement joins TRBV4-3 to TRBJ1-1; 9 nucleotides match TRBD1. There are 15 residues in the CDR3. The V and J ends lost 5 bases and 5 bases, in that order; junction bases with no gene match: 9. Per germline, CDR1 LGHNA and CDR2 YSLEER. Here the CDR3 DNA reads TGCGCCAGCAGCTTCTCCGGGACAGGGAAGACTGAAGCTTTCTTT. It codes for CASSFSGTGKTEAFF.

The V call is TRBV27, the J call TRBJ2-7; D call uncertain. V lost 0 bases, J lost 2 bases, and 5 bases lay in between. From germline, CDR1 is MNHEY and CDR2 SMNVEV (reference sequence). This CDR3 contains 13 residues. CDR3 nucleotides: TGTGCCAGCAGTTTATCGCGAACCTACGAGCAGTACTTC. Its translation is CASSLSRTYEQYF.

This chain joins TRBV28 and TRBJ1-1, with a possible D match to TRBD1 (5 bases). Germline CDR1 MDHEN, CDR2 SYDVKM. Trimming removed 4 bases at V and 11 bases at J, with 14 bases between. The CDR3 runs 12 residues. CDR3 nucleotide sequence: TGTGCCAGCAGTTCCGGGGGGACGGGCGCTTTCTTT. It codes for CASSSGGTGAFF.

This clone appeared once. The chain recombines TRBV27 with TRBJ2-5, with 7 bases matching TRBD2. Trimming took 6 bases from V and 5 from J; bases not matched to a gene: 3. In germline, CDR1 is MNHEY, CDR2 SMNVEV (reference sequence). CDR3 length equals 12 residues. The CDR3 DNA sequence: TGTGCCAGCAGAGGGAGGGCGGAGACCCAGTACTTC. It specifies CASRGRAETQYF.

The chain is built from TRBV5-4 and TRBJ2-5; D not resolved. This CDR3 is 14 amino acids long. Trimming pared 0 bases from V and 2 bases from J, leaving 8 bases between. Germline lookup yields CDR1 SGHNT and CDR2 YYREEE (reference sequence). The CDR3 sequence: CASSLGGKQETQYF. CDR3 in DNA: TGTGCCAGCAGCTTGGGTGGAAAGCAAGAGACCCAGTACTTC.

V and J are TRBV30 and TRBJ1-4; 7 bases agree with TRBD1. Per the germline V gene, CDR1 is GTSNPN and CDR2 is SVGIG (reference sequence). This CDR3 comprises 14 residues. Losses at the gene ends were 2 bases for V and 5 bases for J; bases not matched to a gene: 5. The CDR3 DNA reads TGTGCCTGGAGTCGGGACAGAAAAAATGAAAAACTGTTTTTT. It is translated as CAWSRDRKNEKLFF. Drawing the rest from reference TRBV30 and TRBJ1-4, the complete variable domain is SQTIHQWPATLVQPVGSPLSLECTVEGTSNPNLYWYRQAAGRGLQLLFYSVGIGQISSEVPQNLSASRPQDRQFILSSKKLLLSDSGFYLCAWSRDRKNEKLFFGSGTQLSVL.